The next 18 T cell receptor beta chains were all read from a single sample in a study of a mutant IDH1 vaccine in newly diagnosed glioma. Time point: baseline, week 1 (first vaccination visit). Treatment of the sample: pre-vaccination baseline after standard-of-care therapy. Data came from immunoSEQ multiplex PCR; TCRdb stores just in-frame clones and leaves some out. The sample has about 38,000 clones, approximately 78% seen once; the top ten hold 9% to 10%. The source material was PBMCs, sampled from a glioma patient treated with radiotherapy, temozolomide or both. These receptors were taken from a man aged 35 to 55 with glioma. Some clones in this sample may be carry-over from other donors' samples.

The V gene is TRBV7-8, the J gene TRBJ2-7, with a weak D call TRBD2 (7 bases). CDR1 and CDR2 (germline): SGHVS, FQNEAQ. Trimming shortened V by 3 bases and J by 1 base, and 16 bases separated the two germline ends. The CDR3 consists of 16 residues. Here the CDR3 reads CASSLSSGGASYEQYF. The CDR3 DNA is TGTGCCAGCAGCTTGAGTAGTGGGGGGGCATCCTACGAGCAGTACTTC.

The chain uses TRBV4-1 and TRBJ2-7; the D gene is possibly TRBD2 (5 bases). V was clipped by 5 bases and J by 7 bases, with 9 bases between them. From germline, CDR1 is MGHRA and CDR2 YSYEKL. This CDR3 is 11 amino acids long. The CDR3 is CASSYREEQYF. CDR3 bases: TGCGCCAGCAGCTACCGGGAAGAGCAGTACTTC.

This chain connects TRBV6-5 to TRBJ1-4; D is ambiguous. The CDR3 contains 11 residues. In germline, CDR1 is MNHEY, CDR2 SVGAGI. V was shortened by 2 bases and J by 7 bases, with 2 bases between the two germline ends. The CDR3 nucleotides are TGTGCCAGCAGTTACGGTGAAAAACTGTTTTTT. This encodes CASSYGEKLFF.

The V and J genes are TRBV2 and TRBJ2-7; the match to TRBD2 covers 9 bases. This CDR3 contains 16 residues. After removal of 4 bases from V and 3 bases from J, the junction contained 10 bases not matched to a gene. Germline V gene sequence: CDR1 SNHLY, CDR2 FYNNEI. This CDR3 is CASSGWGGRAVYEQYF. DNA for the CDR3: TGTGCCAGCAGTGGTTGGGGCGGGAGGGCCGTCTACGAGCAGTACTTC.

The chain combines TRBV6-5 with TRBJ1-4; D unclear. The CDR3 runs to 14 residues. Trimming shortened V by 3 bases and J by 8 bases, and 13 bases separated the two germline ends. Germline CDR1 is MNHEY and CDR2 is SVGAGI. CDR3 loop: CASSYSAGGEKLFF. DNA for the CDR3: TGTGCCAGCAGTTATTCGGCGGGCGGAGAAAAACTGTTTTTT.

The chain is built from TRBV20-1 and TRBJ1-1; no clear D gene. This CDR3 comprises 11 residues. From germline, CDR1 is DFQATT and CDR2 SNEGSKA (reference sequence). Trimming left V 6 bases short and J 2 bases short, with 7 bases between. The CDR3 is CSANSNTEAFF. The CDR3 DNA is TGCAGTGCGAACAGTAACACTGAAGCTTTCTTT.

This clone was detected only once. The chain uses TRBV19 and TRBJ1-5; no clear D. Per the germline V gene, CDR1 is LNHDA and CDR2 is SQIVND (reference sequence). Between the trimmed V and J ends, which lost 3 bases and 4 bases, there was a span of 13 bases. The CDR3 is made up of 15 amino acids. CDR3 region: CASSIRNSLNQPQHF. CDR3 DNA: TGTGCCAGTAGTATTAGGAACAGCCTGAATCAGCCCCAGCATTTT.

This clone was seen just once. CDR3 sequence (DNA): TGTGCCAGCAGCTTAGGGCTGGAGACCCAGTACTTC. This sequence encodes CASSLGLETQYF. This rearrangement joins TRBV11-3 to TRBJ2-5; no definite D call. The CDR3 covers 12 residues. Germline-derived CDR1 and CDR2 are SGHNT and YENEEA. V was pared by 1 base and J by 5 bases, with 5 bases between.

The rearrangement uses TRBV19 and TRBJ1-5, with 10 nucleotides matching TRBD1. CDR1 and CDR2 (germline): LNHDA, SQIVND (reference sequence). This CDR3 contains 13 residues. The ends lost 10 bases at V and 6 bases at J; junction bases unmatched: 6. The CDR3 DNA reads TGTGCCATCGGGACAGGGGCAGCTCAGCCCCAGCATTTT. Protein product: CAIGTGAAQPQHF.

This clone was found a few times. The CDR3 spells CASRRTVTNYGYTF. CDR3 sequence (DNA): TGTGCCAGCAGAAGGACCGTAACTAACTATGGCTACACCTTC. The chain links TRBV6-1 to TRBJ1-2; D is uncertain. Germline lookup yields CDR1 MNHNS and CDR2 SASEGT. CDR3 length equals 14 residues. V lost 6 bases, J lost 0 bases, and 11 bases lay in between.

The V call is TRBV7-7, the J call TRBJ2-7, with 11 bases fitting TRBD2. Per the germline V gene, CDR1 is SSHAT and CDR2 is FNYEAQ (reference sequence). The CDR3 covers 15 residues. J gave up 2 bases and V 5 bases, and 5 bases lay outside the gene matches. CDR3 amino acids: CASSPTSGATYEQYF. The CDR3 DNA is TGTGCCAGCAGCCCGACTAGCGGGGCGACCTACGAGCAGTACTTC.

CDR3 sequence: CAWSRTGVDSPLHF. The CDR3 nucleotides read TGTGCCTGGAGTCGGACAGGGGTTGATTCACCCCTCCACTTT. The chain couples TRBV30 to TRBJ1-6, with 9 bases matching TRBD1. Trimming cost V 2 bases and J 8 bases; bases outside gene matches: 4. The CDR3 loop spans 14 amino acids. Germline CDR1 GTSNPN, CDR2 SVGIG (reference sequence).

The chain combines TRBV19 with TRBJ1-2; no firm D call. V gave up 5 bases and J gave up 1 base, with 14 bases separating them. The germline V gene encodes CDR1 LNHDA and CDR2 SQIVND (reference sequence). The CDR3 is made up of 15 amino acids. The CDR3 coding sequence is TGTGCCAGTAGTCCCCACCGAATGAGTAACTATGGCTACACCTTC. Amino acid sequence: CASSPHRMSNYGYTF.

The genes are TRBV30 and TRBJ1-1; D unresolved. The V end lost 0 bases, the J end lost 3 bases, and 11 bases lay between the germline ends. Germline CDR1 GTSNPN, CDR2 SVGIG (reference sequence). The CDR3 extends over 14 amino acids. DNA of the CDR3: TGTGCCTGGAGTGTACTTTCGGCAGACACTGAAGCTTTCTTT. Translated, it gives CAWSVLSADTEAFF.

The chain is built from TRBV28 and TRBJ2-5; 7 nucleotides match TRBD2. Germline trimming cut 4 bases from V and 2 bases from J; bases unmatched to any gene: 7. The V gene's germline CDR1 is MDHEN and CDR2 SYDVKM. This CDR3 has 15 residues. The CDR3 reads CASSWGGELQETQYF. CDR3 bases: TGTGCCAGCAGTTGGGGAGGGGAACTACAAGAGACCCAGTACTTC.

This rearrangement joins TRBV4-1 to TRBJ2-7; TRBD1 is a possible D gene (5 bases). Germline CDR1 and CDR2: MGHRA and YSYEKL. Trimming pared 1 base from V and 8 bases from J, leaving 12 bases between. This CDR3 has 13 amino acids. CDR3 nucleotide sequence: TGCGCCAGCAGCCAAGCCGACAGTACTCAGCAGTACTTC. This gives the protein CASSQADSTQQYF.

In its sample, this clone was seen a few times. The chain uses TRBV19 and TRBJ1-1; D is uncertain. The CDR3 totals 14 residues. V lost 5 bases and J 1 base, leaving 11 bases between the germline ends. In germline, CDR1 is LNHDA, CDR2 SQIVND (reference sequence). Here the CDR3 reads CASSGRASNTEAFF. The CDR3 DNA sequence: TGTGCCAGTAGTGGCCGGGCTTCGAACACTGAAGCTTTCTTT.

V is TRBV7-3 and J is TRBJ2-4, with TRBD1 matching over 8 bases. The V and J ends lost 4 bases and 6 bases, in that order; junction bases with no gene match: 5. In germline, CDR1 is SGHTA, CDR2 FQGTGA. There are 14 residues in the CDR3. The CDR3 region is CASSSTGGGNIQYF. The CDR3 nucleotides are TGTGCCAGCAGCTCCACAGGGGGAGGAAACATTCAGTACTTC.